Below, one TCR beta chain is given with its context. Its antigen is not known. Germline V CDR1 and CDR2: MNHNS, SASEGT. The V end was cut by 4 bases, the J end by 5 bases, with 14 bases between. This CDR3 is 14 amino acids long. Though probably carrying unrecorded immune exposures, donors were nominally healthy at sampling. This sample was taken from a study of cytomegalovirus exposure and HLA in healthy donors. It was with 60 Vbeta and 13 Jbeta primers that the PCR ran. Here immunoSEQ multiplex PCR was the method, and the copy in TCRdb shows in-frame clones only, minus some. Here the sample table reports about 51,000 clones. Study-wide points: In the analysis, some V segments, TRBV6-2 and TRBV6-3 included, were excluded as indistinguishable. It was reported in a later analysis that an Asian-associated ancestry cluster showed fewer N-insertions than the 666-donor mean.

The TCR was taken from a female donor in good health and CMV-seronegative. The sequenced material came from PBMCs. The V call is TRBV6-1, the J call TRBJ2-5, with D possibly matching TRBD2 (7 bases). The CDR3: CASSAGAGAETQYF. DNA of the CDR3: TGTGCCAGCAGTGCTGGCGCGGGGGCGGAGACCCAGTACTTC.